This T cell receptor beta chain stems from a study of T-cell reconstitution after alpha-beta-depleted transplantation in children. This clonotype was detected many times. With 5 bases removed from V and 5 bases from J, the gap between germline ends came to 15 bases. This CDR3 has 13 residues. CDR1 DFQATT and CDR2 SNEGSKA come from the germline V gene (reference sequence). TCRbeta library construction was performed incorporating unique molecular identifiers. TCRdb reprocessed the PCR reads with MiXCR, giving one entry per CDR3 protein. The sample contains tens of thousands of distinct CDR3 sequences, roughly a sixth of which appear only once.

Sequenced material: PBMCs, mostly from graft donor cells, taken 60 days after TCRalphabeta/CD19-depleted stem cell transplant. The source of this sequence is a male patient aged 2-15 years who had a stem cell transplant for acute lymphoblastic leukemia, so the T cells may come from the graft donor. The chain employs TRBV20-1 and TRBJ1-1, with D possibly matching TRBD1 (6 bases). CDR3 residues: CSALRQAGTEAFF. The CDR3 DNA reads as TGCAGTGCTTTGAGACAGGCAGGGACTGAAGCTTTCTTT.